This T cell receptor beta chain came from a study of cytomegalovirus exposure and HLA in healthy donors. Study-wide results and limits: As a later analysis revealed, the rate of TCR association differed by HLA locus, with DRB1 most and HLA-C fewest.

PCR was performed using 60 Vbeta and 13 Jbeta primers. Profiling relied on immunoSEQ multiplex PCR, and the TCRdb table lists in-frame clones only, not all of them. The sample holds approximately 110,000 clones. As to this clone: Its antigen is still unknown.

The CDR3 spans 13 residues. Germline CDR1 reads LNHDA; CDR2 reads SQIVND (reference sequence). V gave up 6 bases and J gave up 10 bases; unmatched junction bases: 4. The sample comprised PBMCs. The chain links TRBV19 to TRBJ2-1; 12 bases match TRBD2. The origin of this receptor is a man aged 35 to 55 in good health and CMV-seronegative. The CDR3 loop is CASRASGRDEQFF. The CDR3 nucleotides are TGTGCCAGTAGGGCTAGCGGGAGGGACGAGCAGTTCTTC.